The 24 T cell receptor beta chains below come from one sample, sequenced in a study of tumor-infiltrating lymphocytes in primary liver carcinoma. It was from 20-30 mg of unsorted bulk tissue that RNA and DNA were co-extracted. With 500 ng total RNA as template and a constant-region primer, TCR beta cDNA was made. The TCR beta library was amplified through three nested multiplex PCR rounds in a modified ARM-PCR procedure. The first two PCR rounds used TRBV1-TRBV30 forward primers with a C-beta reverse primer, nine to eleven cycles each. Via MiXCR, TCRdb re-called the multiplex PCR reads, giving one row per CDR3 protein. The repertoire consists of 50,000 to 60,000 distinct CDR3 sequences, with over 65% occurring once and the leading ten covering roughly a quarter. Sequenced: liver tumor tissue from sampling region 5. Subset specified: tumor region T5, tumor centre. The receptors here all came from a man aged 40-49 years with primary liver carcinoma and hepatitis B virus infection.

The chain recombines TRBV12-3 or TRBV12-4 with TRBJ1-2; the match to TRBD1 covers 9 bases. The CDR3 length is 15 residues. The CDR3 DNA reads as TGTACCTGCAAATCCGGACAGGGGATTGGGTATGGCTACACCTTC. Protein sequence: CTCKSGQGIGYGYTF.

Of note for this clonotype: Because it lacks the conserved phenylalanine or tryptophan at the end, this CDR3 is likely a read error. The chain employs TRBV11-2 and TRBJ1-4; perhaps TRBD1 as D (6 bases). The CDR3 extends over 15 amino acids. Trimming took 3 bases from V and 7 from J, leaving 15 bases between them. CDR1 is SGHAT, CDR2 FQNNGV, per germline. For the CDR3, the DNA is TGTGCCAGCAGCTTGCTGACAGGCCAAAGTGAAAAACTGTTTTCT. Protein: CASSLLTGQSEKLFS.

The genes are TRBV6-6 and TRBJ1-1, with D perhaps matching TRBD1 (5 bases). Germline values: CDR1 MNHNY, CDR2 SVGAGI (reference sequence). This CDR3 contains 14 residues. V was shortened by 5 bases and J by 5 bases, with 15 bases between the two germline ends. CDR3 coding DNA: TGTGCCAGCAGTGGGACCGGGATAATGACTGAAGCTTTCTTT. Translated, it gives CASSGTGIMTEAFF.

Regarding this clonotype: One end of the junction is discordant with germline, which a read error may explain. The rearrangement uses TRBV14 and TRBJ2-6; a weak D match, TRBD1 (5 bases). This CDR3 is built from 15 residues. Germline V CDR1 and CDR2: SGHDN, FVKESK. This CDR3 is CASSQGAAGAYVLTF. Written as DNA, the CDR3 is TGTGCCAGCAGCCAAGGCGCAGCTGGGGCCTACGTCCTTACTTTC.

Notes on this clonotype: A much larger clone differs from this one at a single base, so this may be a read error. This chain joins TRBV7-3 and TRBJ2-3, with TRBD2 matching over 8 bases. This CDR3 spans 16 amino acids. Germline CDR1 and CDR2: SGHTA and FQGTGA. The CDR3 region has the DNA TGTGCCAGCAGCGATCAGCGGGAGATGGGTCCAGATACGGAGTATTTT. It translates to CASSDQREMGPDTEYF.

Only one count was recorded for this clonotype. Because the CDR3 is missing its conserved closing phenylalanine or tryptophan, this is likely a read error. The chain joins TRBV7-8 to TRBJ2-1; perhaps D is TRBD1 or TRBD2 (5 bases each). V shed 2 bases and J shed 0 bases, with 14 bases lying between them. CDR3 length: 17 residues. Germline CDR1 is SGHVS and CDR2 is FQNEAQ. CDR3 bases: TGTGCCAGCAGCTTATACGGGGCCGCAAGCTCCTACAATGAGCAGTTCTAC. This sequence encodes CASSLYGAASSYNEQFY.

This clonotype counts as medium-sized. The rearrangement joins TRBV5-1 to TRBJ2-5; 8 nucleotides agree with TRBD1. CDR3 length: 15 residues. The J segment lost 4 bases and the V segment lost 2 bases, leaving 7 bases of the junction unmatched. Per germline, CDR1 SGHRS and CDR2 YFSETQ. CDR3 coding DNA: TGCGCCAGCAGCTTACCAGGGGGCGAAGGAGAGACCCAGTACTTC. Translating gives CASSLPGGEGETQYF.

A word on this clonotype: The missing conserved phenylalanine or tryptophan at the end of this CDR3 makes a read error likely. The gene calls are TRBV6-6 and TRBJ2-7, with D perhaps matching TRBD2 (5 bases). Deletions cut 0 bases from V and 2 bases from J, with 14 bases between. CDR1 and CDR2 (germline): MNHNY, SVGAGI (reference sequence). The CDR3 loop spans 16 amino acids. For the CDR3, the DNA is TGTGCCAGCAGTTACTCGGGAGTAAGGGTAACCTACGAGCAGTACCTC. Translated, it gives CASSYSGVRVTYEQYL.

In regard to this clonotype: At one end the junction does not follow the germline gene, possibly because of a read error. V gene TRBV11-2 combines with J gene TRBJ2-1, with 14 bases matching TRBD2. Germline CDR1 reads SGHAT; CDR2 reads FQNNGV. The CDR3 totals 19 residues. The CDR3 region has the DNA TGTGCCAGCAGCTCCCAATGGGTGCCTGGGACTAGCGGGAGTCATGAGCTGTTATTC. Encoded protein: CASSSQWVPGTSGSHELLF.

Notes on this clonotype: Its ends do not fully match the called genes, so a read error is possible. The chain joins TRBV30 to TRBJ1-2; TRBD1 might be the D (6 bases). The CDR3 is made up of 14 amino acids. Germline loops: CDR1 GTSNPN, CDR2 SVGIG (reference sequence). The CDR3 reads CACQGHEINYGYIF. The CDR3 nucleotides read TGTGCCTGCCAGGGACATGAGATAAACTATGGCTACATCTTC.

Details on this clonotype: Because it lacks the conserved phenylalanine or tryptophan at the end, this CDR3 is likely a read error. V is TRBV6-5 and J is TRBJ2-3; 8 bases agree with TRBD2. The CDR3 length is 15 residues. Germline V gives CDR1 MNHEY, CDR2 SVGAGI. The junction had 10 bases not matched to a gene; V was cut back by 7 bases and J by 4 bases. The CDR3 spells CASNPGLAGADTQYS. CDR3 nucleotide sequence: TGTGCCAGCAACCCAGGACTAGCAGGAGCAGATACGCAGTATTCT.

This clonotype is medium-sized (0.01 to 0.1%) by share. The J gene is TRBJ2-1, the V gene TRBV12-3 or TRBV12-4; 12 nucleotides line up with TRBD2. With V trimmed by 9 bases and J by 4 bases, 4 bases remained unmatched. The CDR3 extends over 14 amino acids. The CDR3 nucleotides are TGTGCCAGTATGACTAGCGGGAGATACAATGAGCAGTTCTTC. This codes for CASMTSGRYNEQFF.

In its sample, this clonotype was seen many times. The chain joins TRBV7-9 to TRBJ2-3; D not certain. This CDR3 contains 12 residues. CDR1 SEHNR and CDR2 FQNEAQ come from the germline V gene (reference sequence). Trimming removed 5 bases from V and 2 bases from J, with 5 bases in between. This chain's CDR3 is CASSVFTDTQYF. CDR3 bases: TGTGCCAGCAGCGTGTTCACAGATACGCAGTATTTT.

The chain carries TRBV12-3 or TRBV12-4 and TRBJ1-5; maybe TRBD1 (5 bases). The CDR3 is 15 amino acids. V gave up 7 bases and J gave up 13 bases, with 26 bases separating them. The chain's CDR3 is CASTRGAAMNRPQHF. CDR3 in DNA: TGTGCCAGCACGCGGGGCGCCGCAATGAATCGGCCACAGCATTTT.

Comments on this clonotype: Because it lacks the conserved phenylalanine or tryptophan at the end, this CDR3 is likely a read error. The chain links TRBV14 to TRBJ1-1, with D maybe TRBD1 (5 bases). This CDR3 is built from 14 residues. Per germline, CDR1 SGHDN and CDR2 FVKESK. The V end lost 0 bases, the J end lost 10 bases, and 15 bases lay between the germline ends. The CDR3 region is CASSQDQGPYSAFS. The CDR3 DNA follows: TGTGCCAGCAGCCAAGATCAGGGCCCTTACTCAGCTTTCTCT.

Remarks on this clonotype: A read error may account for a junction end that differs from germline. The chain employs TRBV7-9 and TRBJ2-5; D tentatively reads TRBD1 or TRBD2 (5 bases each). This CDR3 is built from 14 residues. Germline V gene sequence: CDR1 SEHNR, CDR2 FQNEAQ (reference sequence). Here the CDR3 DNA reads TGTGCCAGCAACTTATCAAGGGGAGAAGAGACCCAGTACTTC. Protein sequence: CASNLSRGEETQYF.

The CDR3 here is CASRHPGTRGSPSYEQYF. The CDR3, as DNA: TGTGCCAGCAGGCACCCGGGGACTAGAGGGAGCCCCTCCTACGAGCAGTACTTC. V is TRBV12-3 or TRBV12-4 and J is TRBJ2-7; 8 nucleotides match TRBD2. V lost 6 bases and J lost 0; bases outside the gene matches: 16. The CDR3 extends over 18 amino acids.

A single count supports this clonotype. Here the CDR3 omits its conserved ending phenylalanine or tryptophan, so a read error is the likely source. The CDR3 DNA reads as TGTGCCTGGAGTGCCCAGACAGGGGCTCATGGCTACACCTTA. This gives the protein CAWSAQTGAHGYTL. The chain recombines TRBV30 with TRBJ1-2, with 8 bases matching TRBD1. J lost 6 bases, V lost 1 base, and 7 bases had no gene match. The CDR3 has 14 residues. Germline V gives CDR1 GTSNPN, CDR2 SVGIG (reference sequence).

J is TRBJ2-1 and V is TRBV6-1; possibly TRBD1 for D (6 bases). The V gene lost 3 bases and the J gene lost 7 bases, with 19 bases spanning the gap. Germline V gene sequence: CDR1 MNHNS, CDR2 SASEGT. There are 16 residues in the CDR3. The CDR3 protein is CASSDRPPGQLNEQFF. The CDR3 DNA reads TGTGCCAGCAGTGATAGGCCCCCGGGACAATTGAATGAGCAGTTCTTC.

The V and J genes are TRBV11-1 and TRBJ1-1, with D uncertain. Per germline, CDR1 SGHAT and CDR2 FQDESV (reference sequence). The V end was cut by 7 bases, the J end by 1 base, with 16 bases between. There are 15 residues in the CDR3. In nucleotides, the CDR3 is TGTGCCAGCACCTGGCCGGCCAGGAGGAACACTGAAGCTTTCTTT. This codes for CASTWPARRNTEAFF.

The V gene is TRBV29-1, the J gene TRBJ2-3; 9 bases align to TRBD2. Germline CDR1 is SQVTM and CDR2 is ANQGSEA. The CDR3 covers 14 residues. DNA of the CDR3: TGCAGAGCTGAAGGTAGCGGGAGTGCAGATACGCAGTATTTT. Protein: CRAEGSGSADTQYF.

This clonotype appeared a few times. This chain links TRBV20-1 with TRBJ2-3; no clear D. The CDR3 sequence is 16 residues long. V lost 0 bases and J lost 0, with 13 bases in between. Germline-derived CDR1 and CDR2 are DFQATT and SNEGSKA (reference sequence). CDR3: CSAREEPGRSTDTQYF. DNA for the CDR3: TGCAGTGCTAGAGAAGAGCCCGGTAGAAGCACAGATACGCAGTATTTT.

The rearrangement joins TRBV28 to TRBJ1-4; 7 bases map to TRBD1. This CDR3 is built from 14 residues. Germline V gives CDR1 MDHEN, CDR2 SYDVKM. The V and J ends lost 5 bases and 14 bases, in that order; junction bases with no gene match: 14. CDR3 coding DNA: TGTGCCAGCAGTATTGGACAGGATAATGTAAAGCTGTTTTTT. Encoded protein: CASSIGQDNVKLFF.

The chain recombines TRBV5-1 with TRBJ2-3; 7 positions agree with TRBD1. The CDR3 is 16 residues long. V lost 1 base, J lost 2 bases, and 7 bases stayed unmatched. Germline assignment: CDR1 SGHRS and CDR2 YFSETQ. The CDR3 is CASSLRTGDTTDTQYF. Here the CDR3 DNA reads TGCGCCAGCAGCTTGAGGACAGGCGACACCACAGATACGCAGTATTTT.